This T cell receptor beta chain was documented in a study of regulatory T cells in long-lasting Graves disease. CDR3 regions were amplified by Arm-PCR using iRepertoire HTBI primers to build TCR beta libraries. TCRdb recomputed calls from the multiplex PCR reads with MiXCR, one row per CDR3 protein. This sample carries 450,000 to 600,000 distinct CDR3 sequences, roughly 12% of them seen once, and the ten largest clones take over 7.5%. Sample time point: newly diagnosed GD, antithyroid drugs for less than 3 months. After RNA was extracted from PBMCs, the TCR library was made from it. Graves' disease diagnosis was established per American Thyroid Association guidelines. The germline gives CDR1 GTSNPN, CDR2 SVGIG (reference sequence). V was clipped by 2 bases and J by 8 bases, with 7 bases between them. The CDR3 has 11 amino acids. Regarding the study as a whole: Thyroid tissue was not sampled; only peripheral blood was.

Notes on this clonotype: The antigen is undetermined.

This same sample was also taken into another study, of T cells in Graves' hyperthyroidism and ophthalmopathy. That paper states: Stable hyperthyroidism: no ophthalmopathy progression over 18 months of follow-up.

This receptor was taken from a man aged 25 to 40 with Graves disease. This specimen consisted of peripheral blood mononuclear cells (PBMCs), obtained at new diagnosis, from a patient treated with antithyroid drugs. The chain recombines TRBV30 with TRBJ2-4; D not resolved. The chain's CDR3 is CAWSWQDIQYF. CDR3 sequence (DNA): TGTGCCTGGAGTTGGCAGGACATTCAGTACTTC.